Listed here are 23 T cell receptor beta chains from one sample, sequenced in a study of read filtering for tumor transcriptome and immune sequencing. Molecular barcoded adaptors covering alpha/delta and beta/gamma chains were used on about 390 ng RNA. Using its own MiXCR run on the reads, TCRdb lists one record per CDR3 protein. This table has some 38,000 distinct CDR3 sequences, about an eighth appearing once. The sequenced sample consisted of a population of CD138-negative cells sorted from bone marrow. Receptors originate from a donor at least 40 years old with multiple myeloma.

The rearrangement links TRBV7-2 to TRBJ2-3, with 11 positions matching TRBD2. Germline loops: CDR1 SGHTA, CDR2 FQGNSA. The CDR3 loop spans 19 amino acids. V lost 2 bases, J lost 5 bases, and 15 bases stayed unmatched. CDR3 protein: CASSLRVSGGAVRLDTQYF. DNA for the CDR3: TGTGCCAGCAGCTTACGGGTTAGCGGGGGGGCCGTGAGATTAGATACGCAGTATTTT.

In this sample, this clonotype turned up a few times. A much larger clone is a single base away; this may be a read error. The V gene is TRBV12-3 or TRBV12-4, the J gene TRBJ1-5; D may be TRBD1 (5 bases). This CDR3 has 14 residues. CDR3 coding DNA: TGTGCCAGCAGATTAGGACACGGTGGGCAGCCCCAGCATTTT. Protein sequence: CASRLGHGGQPQHF.

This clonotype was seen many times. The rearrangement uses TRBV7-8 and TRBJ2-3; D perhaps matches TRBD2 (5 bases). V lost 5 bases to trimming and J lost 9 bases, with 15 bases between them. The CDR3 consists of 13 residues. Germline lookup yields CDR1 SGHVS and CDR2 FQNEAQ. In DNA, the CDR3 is TGTGCCAGCAGCCCCTGGGAGATGGGGACGCAGTATTTT. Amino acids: CASSPWEMGTQYF.

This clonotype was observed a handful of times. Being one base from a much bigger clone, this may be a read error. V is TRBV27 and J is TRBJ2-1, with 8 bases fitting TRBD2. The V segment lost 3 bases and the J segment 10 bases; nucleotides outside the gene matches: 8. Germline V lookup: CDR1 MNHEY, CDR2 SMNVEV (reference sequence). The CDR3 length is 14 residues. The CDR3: CASSFSGEPLEQFF. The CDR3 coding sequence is TGTGCCAGCAGTTTTAGCGGGGAGCCTCTGGAGCAGTTCTTC.

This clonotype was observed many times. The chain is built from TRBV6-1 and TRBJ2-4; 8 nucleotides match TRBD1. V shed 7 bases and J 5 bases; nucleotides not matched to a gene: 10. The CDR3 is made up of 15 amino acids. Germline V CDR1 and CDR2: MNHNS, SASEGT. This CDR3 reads CASTSYAGGENIQYF. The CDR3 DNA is TGTGCCAGCACCTCATATGCAGGGGGCGAAAACATTCAGTACTTC.

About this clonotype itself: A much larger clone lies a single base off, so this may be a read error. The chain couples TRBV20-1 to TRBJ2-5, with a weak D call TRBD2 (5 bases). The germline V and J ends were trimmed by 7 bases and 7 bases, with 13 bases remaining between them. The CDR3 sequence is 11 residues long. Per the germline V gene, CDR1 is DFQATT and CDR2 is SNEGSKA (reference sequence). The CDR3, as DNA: TGCAGTGGGGCGGGTGGCGTGACCCAGTACTTC. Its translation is CSGAGGVTQYF.

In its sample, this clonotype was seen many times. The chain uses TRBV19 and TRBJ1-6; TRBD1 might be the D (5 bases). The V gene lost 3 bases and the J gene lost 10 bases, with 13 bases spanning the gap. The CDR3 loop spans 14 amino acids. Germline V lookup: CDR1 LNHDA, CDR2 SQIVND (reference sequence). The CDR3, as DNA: TGTGCCAGTAGTATCAGGGCAGGACAATCACCCCTCCACTTT. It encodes CASSIRAGQSPLHF.

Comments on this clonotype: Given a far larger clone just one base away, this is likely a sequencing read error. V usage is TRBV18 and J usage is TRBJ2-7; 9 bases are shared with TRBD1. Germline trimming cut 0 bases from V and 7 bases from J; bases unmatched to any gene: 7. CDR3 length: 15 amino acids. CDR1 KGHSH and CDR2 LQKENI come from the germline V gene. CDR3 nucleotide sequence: TGTGCCAGCTCACCACCGGGACAGGGTTACAATGAGCAGTACTTC. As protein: CASSPPGQGYNEQYF.

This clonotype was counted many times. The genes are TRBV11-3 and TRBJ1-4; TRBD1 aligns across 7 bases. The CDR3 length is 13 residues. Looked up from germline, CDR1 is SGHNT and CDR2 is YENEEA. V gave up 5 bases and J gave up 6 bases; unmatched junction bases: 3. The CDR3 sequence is CASSPDRDEKLFF. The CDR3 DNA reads TGTGCCAGCAGCCCCGACAGGGATGAAAAACTGTTTTTT.

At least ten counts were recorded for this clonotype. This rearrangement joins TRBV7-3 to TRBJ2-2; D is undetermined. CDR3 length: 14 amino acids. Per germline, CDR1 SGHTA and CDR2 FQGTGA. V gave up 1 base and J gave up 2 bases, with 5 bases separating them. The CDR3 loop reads CASSLRGNTGELFF. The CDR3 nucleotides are TGTGCCAGCAGCTTAAGGGGAAACACCGGGGAGCTGTTTTTT.

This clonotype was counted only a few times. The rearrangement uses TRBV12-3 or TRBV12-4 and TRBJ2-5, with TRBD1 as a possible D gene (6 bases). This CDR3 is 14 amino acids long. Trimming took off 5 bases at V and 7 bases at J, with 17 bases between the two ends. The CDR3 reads CASSPRTAVGTQYF. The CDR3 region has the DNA TGTGCCAGCAGTCCCCGGACAGCGGTAGGGACCCAGTACTTC.

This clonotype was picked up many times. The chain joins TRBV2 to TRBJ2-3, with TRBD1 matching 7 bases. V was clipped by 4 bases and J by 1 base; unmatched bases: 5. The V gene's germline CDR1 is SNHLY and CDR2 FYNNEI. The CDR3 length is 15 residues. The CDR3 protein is CASSVRGHGTDTQYF. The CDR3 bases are TGTGCCAGCAGTGTTAGGGGGCACGGCACAGATACGCAGTATTTT.

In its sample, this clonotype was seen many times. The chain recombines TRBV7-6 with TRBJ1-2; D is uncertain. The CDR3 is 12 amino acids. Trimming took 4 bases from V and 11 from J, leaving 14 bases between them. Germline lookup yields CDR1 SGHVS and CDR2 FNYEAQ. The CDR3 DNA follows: TGTGCCAGCAGCTCAGGACGGATGGCTTACACCTTC. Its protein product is CASSSGRMAYTF.

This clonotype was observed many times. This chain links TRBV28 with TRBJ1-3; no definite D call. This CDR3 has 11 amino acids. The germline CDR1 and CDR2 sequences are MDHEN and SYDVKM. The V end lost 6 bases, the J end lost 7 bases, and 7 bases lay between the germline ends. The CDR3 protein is CASSSLNTIYF. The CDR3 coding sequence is TGTGCCAGCAGCTCTCTCAACACCATATATTTT. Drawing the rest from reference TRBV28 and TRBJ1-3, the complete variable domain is DVKVTQSSRYLVKRTGEKVFLECVQDMDHENMFWYRQDPGLGLRLIYFSYDVKMKEKGDIPEGYSVSREKKERFSLILESASTNQTSMYLCASSSLNTIYFGEGSWLTVV.

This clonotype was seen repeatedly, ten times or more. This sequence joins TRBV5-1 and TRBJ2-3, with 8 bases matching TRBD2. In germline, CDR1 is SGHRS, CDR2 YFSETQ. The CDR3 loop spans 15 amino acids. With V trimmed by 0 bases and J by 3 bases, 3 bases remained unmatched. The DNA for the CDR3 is TGCGCCAGCAGCTTGGAGCGGGGGCCGACAGATACGCAGTATTTT. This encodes CASSLERGPTDTQYF.

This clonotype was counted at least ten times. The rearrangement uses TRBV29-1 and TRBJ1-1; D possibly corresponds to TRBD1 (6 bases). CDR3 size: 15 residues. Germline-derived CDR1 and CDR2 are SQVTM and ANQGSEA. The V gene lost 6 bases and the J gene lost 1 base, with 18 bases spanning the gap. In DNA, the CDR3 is TGCAGCGTGACGGGGGGGCTAGCGAAGAACACTGAAGCTTTCTTT. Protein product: CSVTGGLAKNTEAFF. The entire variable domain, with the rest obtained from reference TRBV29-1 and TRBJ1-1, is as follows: SAVISQKPSRDICQRGTSLTIQCQVDSQVTMMFWYRQQPGQSLTLIATANQGSEATYESGFVIDKFPISRPNLTFSTLTVSNMSPEDSSIYLCSVTGGLAKNTEAFFGQGTRLTVV.

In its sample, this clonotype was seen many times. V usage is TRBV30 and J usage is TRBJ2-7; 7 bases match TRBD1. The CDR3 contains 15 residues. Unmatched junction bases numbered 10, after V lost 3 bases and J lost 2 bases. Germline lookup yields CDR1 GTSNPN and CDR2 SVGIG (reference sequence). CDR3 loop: CAWSLGQSMTYEQYF. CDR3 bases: TGTGCCTGGAGCCTGGGACAGAGCATGACCTACGAGCAGTACTTC.

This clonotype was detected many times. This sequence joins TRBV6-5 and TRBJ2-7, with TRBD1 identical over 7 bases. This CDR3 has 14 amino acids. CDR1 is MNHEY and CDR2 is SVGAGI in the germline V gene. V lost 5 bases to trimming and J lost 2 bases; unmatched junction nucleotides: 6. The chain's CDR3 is CASSHRDSTYEQYF. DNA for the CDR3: TGTGCCAGCAGTCACAGGGACAGTACCTACGAGCAGTACTTC.

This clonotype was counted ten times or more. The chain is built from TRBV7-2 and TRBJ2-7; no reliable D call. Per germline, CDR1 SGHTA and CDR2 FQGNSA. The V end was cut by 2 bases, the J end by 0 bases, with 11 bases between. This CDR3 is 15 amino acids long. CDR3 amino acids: CASSLRLASSYEQYF. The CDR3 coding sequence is TGTGCCAGCAGCTTACGGTTGGCGAGCTCCTACGAGCAGTACTTC.

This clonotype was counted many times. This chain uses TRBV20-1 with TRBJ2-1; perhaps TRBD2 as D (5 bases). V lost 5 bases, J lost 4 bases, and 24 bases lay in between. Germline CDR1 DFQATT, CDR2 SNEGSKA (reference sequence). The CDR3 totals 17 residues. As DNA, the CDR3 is TGCAGTGCTTCAAACCCGAGGTCGGGTCGGGGATACAATGAGCAGTTCTTC. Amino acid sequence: CSASNPRSGRGYNEQFF.

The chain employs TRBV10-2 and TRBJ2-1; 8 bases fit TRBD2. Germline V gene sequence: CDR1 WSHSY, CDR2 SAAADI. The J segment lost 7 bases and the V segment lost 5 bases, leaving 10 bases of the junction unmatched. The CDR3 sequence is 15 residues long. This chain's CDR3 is CASSNPGLGGNEQFF. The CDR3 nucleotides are TGCGCCAGCAGTAATCCGGGACTAGGAGGGAATGAGCAGTTCTTC.

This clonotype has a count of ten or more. The CDR3 DNA is TGCGCCCGACCGGACGTAAATCAGCCCCAGCATTTT. Its translation: CARPDVNQPQHF. The V gene is TRBV5-1, the J gene TRBJ1-5; D not certain. There are 12 residues in the CDR3. The germline V gene has CDR1 SGHRS and CDR2 YFSETQ. Trimming cost V 10 bases and J 4 bases, with 12 bases left between them.

Written as DNA, the CDR3 is TGTGCCAGCAGTAGACAGGGGACGGGTATTGACGGCAATCAGCCCCAGCATTTT. Translated: CASSRQGTGIDGNQPQHF. This rearrangement joins TRBV6-2 or TRBV6-3 to TRBJ1-5; 8 nucleotides agree with TRBD1. This CDR3 has 18 amino acids. Looked up from germline, CDR1 is MNHEY and CDR2 is SVGEGT. Unmatched junction bases numbered 14, after V lost 5 bases and J lost 2 bases.